This record looks at one T cell receptor beta chain sequence and its context. Its target is unknown. This sample's treatment: roughly 10-day PBMC culture with coronavirus spike peptide pools or control peptides (ViraFEST assay). This sample was included in a study of vaccination and CD4 T cells after COVID-19. Across the study: Either the Pfizer-BioNTech BNT162b2 or Moderna mRNA-1273 vaccine was given as two doses.

From germline, CDR1 is SGHTA and CDR2 FQGNSA. V lost 1 base, J lost 5 bases, and 4 bases stayed unmatched. There are 14 residues in the CDR3. The assay that was used to sequence DNA from cultured CD4+ T cells was the Oncomine TCR Beta short-read assay. TCRdb ran MiXCR on the PCR reads and lists one entry per CDR3 protein. The repertoire has 15,000 or so distinct CDR3 sequences, 60% of them found once; the top ten carry around 10%. This chain joins TRBV7-2 and TRBJ2-5; 7 nucleotides line up with TRBD2. The sample consisted of CD4+ T cells from blood, cultured in vitro. This clonotype originated in a human donor who had recovered from COVID-19. CDR3 nucleotide sequence: TGTGCCAGCAGCTTAGGGGGGGGAAGGGAGACCCAGTACTTC. Its translation: CASSLGGGRETQYF.